The rows below give T cell receptor beta chains drawn from one sample of a study of blood T cell repertoires in COVID-19. The method was immunoSEQ multiplex PCR; TCRdb's version includes in-frame clones alone and lacks a portion of them. The data hold about 200,000 clones, with 84% observed a single time. The sequenced sample consisted of peripheral blood. These receptors all stem from a human donor in a cohort sampled during active COVID-19. Each CDR3 is given with its conserved first and last residue. The D gene is left open where the match is weak. The listing skips clone size in some rows; elsewhere it reads once, few, many or a size class.

18	TRBD1	TRBV7-9	TRBJ2-6	NA	TGTGCCAGCAGCCCACCGGGACAGGGGAGGTCTGGGGCCAACGTCCTGACTTTC	CASSPPGQGRSGANVLTF
16	NA	TRBV10-1	TRBJ2-2	NA	TGCGCCAGCAGTGAGAGTCGCGGGGCTCGCACCGGGGAGCTGTTTTTT	CASSESRGARTGELFF
13	NA	TRBV5-1	TRBJ2-5	NA	TGCGCCAGCAGCTCGGTTGGGGGGGAGACCCAGTACTTC	CASSSVGGETQYF
15	TRBD1	TRBV5-8	TRBJ1-2	NA	TGTGCCAGCAGTTCCGGACAGGGGGCTGGGAGCGGCTACACCTTC	CASSSGQGAGSGYTF
16	TRBD2	TRBV6-5	TRBJ2-1	NA	TGTGCCAGCAGTTACTCGTTGGCGGGAGTTTGGAATGAGCAGTTCTTC	CASSYSLAGVWNEQFF
16	TRBD2	TRBV2	TRBJ2-1	once	TGTGCCAGCAGGAGGACCGGGACTAGCGGGAGGAATGAGCAGTTCTTC	CASRRTGTSGRNEQFF
13	NA	TRBV7-9	TRBJ2-7	few	TGTGCCAGCAGCTTACGACAGCCCTACGAGCAGTACTTC	CASSLRQPYEQYF
14	TRBD1	TRBV9	TRBJ2-7	NA	TGTGCCAGCAGCCCAGGACAGGGGGACTACGAGCAGTACTTC	CASSPGQGDYEQYF
16	TRBD1	TRBV20-1	TRBJ1-6	NA	TGCAGTGCTAGTGTGGACAGGGGGTTCGATAATTCACCCCTCCACTTT	CSASVDRGFDNSPLHF
15	NA	TRBV6-4	TRBJ2-2	many	TGTGCCAGCAGTGCGGCTAGCGTCTCCCCCGGGGAGCTGTTTTTT	CASSAASVSPGELFF
17	NA	TRBV30	TRBJ2-7	NA	TGTGCCTGGAGTCTCCTCAACCTCCGGGACAATTCCTACGAGCAGTACTTC	CAWSLLNLRDNSYEQYF
14	NA	TRBV7-2	TRBJ2-7	NA	TGTGCCAGCAGCTTTGGAGGGAGCTCCTACGAGCAGTACTTC	CASSFGGSSYEQYF